These 12 T cell receptor beta chains were sequenced from one sample in a study of T cell responses to AZD1222 COVID-19 vaccine. Profiled with immunoSEQ multiplex PCR; TCRdb holds only in-frame clones, not every one. The sample gives around 220,000 clones, around 94% of which show up once; around 1.7% is in the top ten. The starting material was peripheral blood, obtained 28 days after the second dose of the MenACWY control vaccine. These receptors were collected from an adult who received the MenACWY meningococcal vaccine as a control.

The rearrangement joins TRBV7-9 to TRBJ2-1; 7 bases map to TRBD2. Germline lookup yields CDR1 SEHNR and CDR2 FQNEAQ (reference sequence). The CDR3 is 16 amino acids. The trim removed 4 bases at V and 4 bases at J, leaving 10 bases unmatched. The chain's CDR3 is CASSSSHRGDYNEQFF. CDR3 nucleotide sequence: TGTGCCAGCAGCTCATCCCATCGGGGGGATTACAATGAGCAGTTCTTC.

This chain connects TRBV2 to TRBJ2-1; 9 bases agree with TRBD2. Trimming cost V 2 bases and J 9 bases; bases outside gene matches: 14. This CDR3 is 17 amino acids long. The V gene's germline CDR1 is SNHLY and CDR2 FYNNEI. This CDR3 reads CASSETPSVRGGFEQFF. CDR3 bases: TGTGCCAGCAGTGAAACTCCCTCCGTGCGGGGGGGCTTTGAGCAGTTCTTC. Full variable domain (remainder filled in from reference TRBV2 and TRBJ2-1): EPEVTQTPSHQVTQMGQEVILRCVPISNHLYFYWYRQILGQKVEFLVSFYNNEISEKSEIFDDQFSVERPDGSNFTLKIRSTKLEDSAMYFCASSETPSVRGGFEQFFGPGTRLTVL.

The CDR3 here is CASSFRHNTEAFF. Written as DNA, the CDR3 is TGTGCCAGCAGTTTCAGGCATAACACTGAAGCTTTCTTT. J is TRBJ1-1 and V is TRBV28; D is uncertain. Trimming took 3 bases from V and 2 from J, leaving 7 bases between them. The CDR3 totals 13 residues. Germline assignment: CDR1 MDHEN and CDR2 SYDVKM. Based on the CDR3 plus reference TRBV28 and TRBJ1-1, the full variable domain is DVKVTQSSRYLVKRTGEKVFLECVQDMDHENMFWYRQDPGLGLRLIYFSYDVKMKEKGDIPEGYSVSREKKERFSLILESASTNQTSMYLCASSFRHNTEAFFGQGTRLTVV.

This clone was picked up one time. V is TRBV19 and J is TRBJ1-5, with a possible D match to TRBD1 (5 bases). The CDR3 runs 16 residues. V gave up 5 bases and J gave up 3 bases, with 17 bases separating them. CDR1 LNHDA and CDR2 SQIVND come from the germline V gene (reference sequence). The CDR3 bases are TGTGCCAGTAGTCCCCGGGACCTTGGGGACAATCAGCCCCAGCATTTT. Amino acid sequence: CASSPRDLGDNQPQHF.

The chain has TRBV5-4 and TRBJ1-2; D remains ambiguous. CDR3 length: 13 residues. Trimming took 1 base from V and 5 from J, leaving 9 bases between them. In germline, CDR1 is SGHNT, CDR2 YYREEE (reference sequence). CDR3 residues: CASSLNGKYGYTF. Written as DNA, the CDR3 is TGTGCCAGCAGCTTGAATGGGAAGTATGGCTACACCTTC.

The rearrangement uses TRBV21-1 and TRBJ1-3; the table calls TRBD1, which could not be checked here. TRBV21-1 is reported as a pseudogene. The CDR3 extends over 18 amino acids. For the CDR3, the DNA is TGTGCCAGCAGCAAACAGGGGGCCCCAGGAGGCTCTGGAAACACCATATATTTT. Its protein product is CASSKQGAPGGSGNTIYF.

This clone was detected only once. The genes are TRBV2 and TRBJ2-2; TRBD1 is a possible D gene (6 bases). The length of the CDR3 is 14 residues. In germline, CDR1 is SNHLY, CDR2 FYNNEI. The V gene lost 4 bases and the J gene lost 6 bases, with 12 bases spanning the gap. The CDR3 region is CASSGTKGAGELFF. The CDR3 DNA reads as TGTGCCAGCAGTGGCACTAAGGGGGCCGGGGAGCTGTTTTTT.

The chain combines TRBV7-2 with TRBJ1-5; 7 bases line up with TRBD1. CDR1 is SGHTA, CDR2 FQGNSA, per germline. After removal of 6 bases from V and 3 bases from J, the junction contained 5 bases not matched to a gene. This CDR3 spans 14 amino acids. The CDR3 sequence is CASSKGTDNQPQHF. The CDR3 bases are TGTGCCAGCAGTAAGGGGACAGACAATCAGCCCCAGCATTTT.

This chain uses TRBV5-1 with TRBJ2-2, with 14 nucleotides matching TRBD2. Germline CDR1 and CDR2: SGHRS and YFSETQ. The CDR3 is made up of 18 amino acids. V shed 4 bases, J shed 6 bases, and the junction held 11 bases outside the gene matches. CDR3 nucleotide sequence: TGCGCCAGCAGCCTCCGAAGGGGACTAGCGGGAGTGGCCGGGGAGCTGTTTTTT. Its protein product is CASSLRRGLAGVAGELFF.

The chain carries TRBV12-3 or TRBV12-4 and TRBJ1-1; the D gene is possibly TRBD1 (5 bases). The CDR3 sequence is 13 residues long. V was pared by 6 bases and J by 0 bases, with 8 bases between. DNA for the CDR3: TGTGCCAGCAGGCGACAGCTGAACACTGAAGCTTTCTTT. Translated: CASRRQLNTEAFF.

The rearrangement uses TRBV23-1 and TRBJ1-3; a possible D gene is TRBD1 (5 bases). TRBV23-1 qualifies as an ORF whose function is uncertain. The ends were cut back, 2 bases at V and 0 bases at J, with 17 bases in the middle. This CDR3 region has 18 residues. The CDR3 reads CASSQPNTTGCSGNTIYF. The CDR3 region has the DNA TGCGCCAGCAGTCAACCCAACACTACAGGATGCTCTGGAAACACCATATATTTT.

Note on this clone: Distinct nucleotide sequences in the sample also encode this CDR3. The CDR3 coding sequence is TGTGCCAGCAGCGTAGGGGGCGGGAATGAAAAACTGTTTTTT. Translated: CASSVGGGNEKLFF. V is TRBV9 and J is TRBJ1-4, with D perhaps TRBD1 (5 bases). Germline CDR1 is SGDLS and CDR2 is YYNGEE. V gave up 0 bases and J gave up 5 bases, with 8 bases separating them. The CDR3 length is 14 residues.